The sample holds one count of the clone carrying this TCR beta chain. The antigen remains undetermined. The CDR3 has 17 residues. Trimming stripped 0 bases from V and 1 base from J, with 16 bases between. Germline CDR1 is MGHRA and CDR2 is YSYEKL. Only in-frame clones appear in the TCRdb table, and some are missing; sequencing was by immunoSEQ multiplex PCR. The data show 15,000 to 20,000 clones, roughly 83% seen once. The sample originates from a study of PD-1 blockade in classical Hodgkin lymphoma. Autologous stem cell transplantation was followed by relapse in every patient, and brentuximab vedotin exposure varied. Study outcomes and limitations: While CD8+ TCR diversity did not rise significantly by C4D1, CD4+ TCR diversity did.

Sequences were derived from peripheral blood mononuclear cells (PBMCs), sampled before the second cycle of nivolumab. The chain is built from TRBV4-1 and TRBJ2-7; possible D gene TRBD2, 6 bases. This TCR derives from a human donor with classical Hodgkin lymphoma. The CDR3 spells CASSQDWALAASYEQYF. The DNA of the CDR3 is TGCGCCAGCAGCCAAGACTGGGCATTAGCGGCTTCCTACGAGCAGTACTTC.